The 28 T cell receptor beta chains reported below all come from one sample, sequenced in a study of CD8 T cells in ankylosing spondylitis. TCRdb reanalysed the 5' RACE reads using MiXCR and keeps one entry per CDR3 protein. The sample consists of under 35,000 distinct CDR3 sequences, 7.2% of them appearing once. Sequences were obtained from blood, either unsorted or a sorted T cell fraction (not recorded which). These receptors came from a male donor with ankylosing spondylitis or in good health (not recorded which).

This clonotype has a count of ten or more. The V call is TRBV27, the J call TRBJ1-5, with D unresolved. The germline gives CDR1 MNHEY, CDR2 SMNVEV (reference sequence). Trimming took 2 bases from V and 0 from J, leaving 2 bases between them. This CDR3 has 13 residues. In nucleotides, the CDR3 is TGTGCCAGCAGTTTAATTAGCAATCAGCCCCAGCATTTT. Protein sequence: CASSLISNQPQHF.

This clonotype has at least ten counts. V is TRBV15 and J is TRBJ2-3, with no clear D. The length of the CDR3 is 11 residues. Trimming cost V 0 bases and J 8 bases, with 3 bases left between them. The V gene's germline CDR1 is LNHNV and CDR2 YYDKDF (reference sequence). The CDR3 sequence is CATSREGTQYF. For the CDR3, the DNA is TGTGCCACCAGCAGAGAGGGTACGCAGTATTTT.

The sample holds a few counts of this clonotype. V gene TRBV7-2 combines with J gene TRBJ2-1; 8 bases are a match to TRBD2. The CDR3 runs 16 residues. CDR1 is SGHTA and CDR2 is FQGNSA in the germline V gene. Trimming took 1 base from V and 4 from J; bases not matched to a gene: 6. CDR3 in amino acids: CASSLVAGGTYNEQFF. CDR3 nucleotides: TGTGCCAGCAGCTTAGTCGCGGGAGGAACTTACAATGAGCAGTTCTTC.

This clonotype turned up a few times. The chain couples TRBV3-1 to TRBJ2-4; 7 bases line up with TRBD2. From germline, CDR1 is LGHDT and CDR2 YNNKEL (reference sequence). This CDR3 region has 13 residues. The trim removed 8 bases at V and 5 bases at J, leaving 6 bases unmatched. The CDR3, as DNA: TGTGCCAGCGAGCTGGGGGGGGAAAACATTCAGTACTTC. Protein: CASELGGENIQYF.

CDR3 coding DNA: TGTGCCAGCAGCGCGGACAGGGTTATCGGGGAGCTGTTTTTT. Encoded protein: CASSADRVIGELFF. This chain connects TRBV7-9 to TRBJ2-2; TRBD1 aligns across 8 bases. Unmatched junction bases numbered 6, after V lost 5 bases and J lost 7 bases. This CDR3 has 14 residues. Germline CDR1 reads SEHNR; CDR2 reads FQNEAQ (reference sequence).

This clonotype occurred many times. DNA of the CDR3: TGTGCCAGCAGTTCCGGGGCCAGCTCCTACGAGCAGTACTTC. Encoded protein: CASSSGASSYEQYF. V and J are TRBV2 and TRBJ2-7; D tentatively reads TRBD1 or TRBD2 (5 bases each). The CDR3 runs to 14 residues. Trimming stripped 5 bases from V and 0 bases from J, with 11 bases between. Germline CDR1 reads SNHLY; CDR2 reads FYNNEI.

This clonotype was observed at least ten times. The J gene is TRBJ2-5, the V gene TRBV2; 8 positions agree with TRBD2. Germline V gene sequence: CDR1 SNHLY, CDR2 FYNNEI. The CDR3 extends over 18 amino acids. With V trimmed by 4 bases and J by 4 bases, 17 bases remained unmatched. The CDR3 here is CASSAPLTSDGTGETQYF. The CDR3 nucleotides read TGTGCCAGCAGTGCCCCGCTGACTAGCGACGGAACGGGAGAGACCCAGTACTTC. Using reference TRBV2 and TRBJ2-5 for the parts outside the CDR3, the full variable domain is EPEVTQTPSHQVTQMGQEVILRCVPISNHLYFYWYRQILGQKVEFLVSFYNNEISEKSEIFDDQFSVERPDGSNFTLKIRSTKLEDSAMYFCASSAPLTSDGTGETQYFGPGTRLLVL.

This clonotype showed up many times. The chain is built from TRBV5-4 and TRBJ2-1, with unresolved D. CDR1 is SGHNT and CDR2 is YYREEE in the germline V gene (reference sequence). Trimming removed 0 bases at V and 4 bases at J, with 8 bases between. The CDR3 loop spans 14 amino acids. Written as DNA, the CDR3 is TGTGCCAGCAGCTTGGACTCGCTGTACAATGAGCAGTTCTTC. Protein product: CASSLDSLYNEQFF.

Many counts were recorded for this clonotype. The V call is TRBV2, the J call TRBJ2-7; 9 bases agree with TRBD1. V was clipped by 4 bases and J by 6 bases; unmatched bases: 4. CDR1 is SNHLY, CDR2 FYNNEI, per germline. The CDR3 totals 13 residues. The CDR3 sequence: CASSGGQGFEQYF. CDR3 nucleotides: TGTGCCAGCAGTGGGGGACAGGGCTTCGAGCAGTACTTC.

The chain uses TRBV6-1 and TRBJ2-7; no reliable D call. V was trimmed by 1 base and J by 9 bases, leaving 13 bases between them. In germline, CDR1 is MNHNS, CDR2 SASEGT. The CDR3 contains 13 residues. CDR3 nucleotide sequence: TGTGCCAGCAGTGAAGATAGGCCTTGGAGGCAGTACTTC. It is translated as CASSEDRPWRQYF.

This clonotype was counted at least ten times. The chain combines TRBV7-2 with TRBJ2-7; 8 nucleotides match TRBD1. The CDR3 totals 14 residues. After removal of 5 bases from V and 5 bases from J, the junction contained 8 bases not matched to a gene. Germline CDR1 reads SGHTA; CDR2 reads FQGNSA. CDR3 protein: CASSPRQGNNEQYF. CDR3 DNA sequence: TGTGCCAGCAGCCCTAGACAGGGGAATAACGAGCAGTACTTC.

The chain combines TRBV10-3 with TRBJ2-5; D gene ambiguous. The V gene's germline CDR1 is ENHRY and CDR2 SYGVKD. CDR3 size: 13 residues. The V and J ends lost 0 bases and 7 bases respectively, with 9 bases between them. The CDR3 sequence is CAISESSLGTQYF. The CDR3 region has the DNA TGTGCCATCAGTGAGTCGTCTCTCGGGACCCAGTACTTC.

This clonotype was seen at least ten times. The rearrangement uses TRBV5-1 and TRBJ1-1; D remains ambiguous. V was clipped by 6 bases and J by 3 bases, with 12 bases between them. Germline CDR1 is SGHRS and CDR2 is YFSETQ. This CDR3 has 13 amino acids. CDR3 sequence: CASTLRFDTEAFF. The CDR3 DNA follows: TGCGCCAGCACCCTCCGGTTTGACACTGAAGCTTTCTTT.

There are many counts of this clonotype. This sequence joins TRBV4-2 and TRBJ2-7; maybe TRBD1 (5 bases). Germline CDR1 and CDR2: LGHNA and YNFKEQ. There are 16 residues in the CDR3. Trimming removed 4 bases from V and 3 bases from J, with 19 bases in between. The CDR3 nucleotides are TGTGCCAGCAGCCCCCAGGGCATCGCAGCAGACTACGAGCAGTACTTC. This encodes CASSPQGIAADYEQYF.

This clonotype was counted between two and nine times. The rearrangement uses TRBV7-2 and TRBJ2-3; 10 positions agree with TRBD2. Trimming removed 0 bases from V and 2 bases from J; junction bases left unmatched: 5. The CDR3 has 17 residues. Germline V lookup: CDR1 SGHTA, CDR2 FQGNSA. The CDR3 DNA sequence: TGTGCCAGCAGCTTAGCGCTAGCGGGAGCCTACACAGATACGCAGTATTTT. Protein product: CASSLALAGAYTDTQYF.

Ten or more counts support this clonotype. The chain joins TRBV9 to TRBJ1-2; maybe TRBD1 (6 bases). The CDR3 contains 13 residues. CDR1 is SGDLS and CDR2 is YYNGEE in the germline V gene. V gave up 4 bases and J gave up 0 bases, with 7 bases separating them. CDR3 sequence reads: CASSTGSNYGYTF. In nucleotides, the CDR3 is TGTGCCAGCAGCACAGGGTCTAACTATGGCTACACCTTC. Filled out from reference TRBV9 and TRBJ1-2, the complete variable domain reads DSGVTQTPKHLITATGQRVTLRCSPRSGDLSVYWYQQSLDQGLQFLIQYYNGEERAKGNILERFSAQQFPDLHSELNLSSLELGDSALYFCASSTGSNYGYTFGSGTRLTVV.

Many counts were recorded for this clonotype. V and J are TRBV20-1 and TRBJ2-7, with 8 positions matching TRBD2. CDR1 and CDR2 (germline): DFQATT, SNEGSKA (reference sequence). The CDR3 is made up of 16 amino acids. Trimming removed 2 bases from V and 6 bases from J; junction bases left unmatched: 15. The CDR3 reads CSARTGGGLVPREQYF. The CDR3 nucleotides are TGCAGTGCTAGAACTGGGGGGGGACTAGTCCCCCGCGAGCAGTACTTC.

This clonotype has more than one count but fewer than ten. The CDR3, as DNA: TGTGCCAGCAGCTTAGTGGGGGACAGGGTGCAGCCCCAGCATTTT. Amino acid sequence: CASSLVGDRVQPQHF. V usage is TRBV7-2 and J usage is TRBJ1-5, with TRBD1 matching 9 bases. Germline V CDR1 and CDR2: SGHTA, FQGNSA. The CDR3 runs to 15 residues. The V segment lost 1 base and the J segment 7 bases; nucleotides outside the gene matches: 5. Variable domain in full (rest from reference TRBV7-2 and TRBJ1-5): GAGVSQSPSNKVTEKGKDVELRCDPISGHTALYWYRQSLGQGLEFLIYFQGNSAPDKSGLPSDRFSAERTGGSVSTLTIQRTQQEDSAVYLCASSLVGDRVQPQHFGDGTRLSIL.

This clonotype was detected many times. A much larger clone lies one base from this, so it may be a read error. The chain has TRBV3-1 and TRBJ2-2; 11 bases align to TRBD2. This CDR3 comprises 18 residues. The germline V gene has CDR1 LGHDT and CDR2 YNNKEL (reference sequence). The CDR3 DNA reads as TGTGCCTGCAGCCAAGTTAAGACTAGCGGGATGAACACCGGGGAGCTGTTTTTT. Translation: CACSQVKTSGMNTGELFF.

At least ten counts were recorded for this clonotype. The junction does not match germline at one end; this may be a read error. The chain links TRBV5-1 to TRBJ2-7; 7 bases align to TRBD1. Germline assignment: CDR1 SGHRS and CDR2 YFSETQ. This CDR3 is built from 16 residues. As DNA, the CDR3 is TGCGCCAGCAGCACATCGACAGGGCGGAGCTCCTACCAGCAGTACTTC. Its protein is CASSTSTGRSSYQQYF.

This clonotype was counted many times. The chain is built from TRBV4-1 and TRBJ2-3; 8 nucleotides align to TRBD2. J lost 3 bases, V lost 1 base, and 6 bases had no gene match. CDR1 and CDR2 (germline): MGHRA, YSYEKL. The CDR3 contains 16 residues. CDR3 sequence reads: CASSQVGRADTDTQYF. The CDR3, as DNA: TGCGCCAGCAGCCAAGTCGGGAGGGCCGATACAGATACGCAGTATTTT.

V is TRBV29-1 and J is TRBJ2-7; D not certain. The V gene's germline CDR1 is SQVTM and CDR2 ANQGSEA. This CDR3 spans 13 amino acids. V was pared by 5 bases and J by 7 bases, with 18 bases between. The CDR3 is CSVLTDSLREQYF. Written as DNA, the CDR3 is TGCAGCGTTCTAACAGACTCCCTACGGGAGCAGTACTTC.

Ten or more counts support this clonotype. V usage is TRBV5-4 and J usage is TRBJ1-2, with 9 bases fitting TRBD1. With 0 bases clipped from V and 4 bases from J, the junction kept 7 bases outside the gene matches. This CDR3 contains 16 residues. The germline gives CDR1 SGHNT, CDR2 YYREEE (reference sequence). In DNA, the CDR3 is TGTGCCAGCAGCTTGGGACAGGGGGTATCCGTCTATGGCTACACCTTC. This gives the protein CASSLGQGVSVYGYTF.

This clonotype has a count of ten or more. This chain joins TRBV2 and TRBJ2-7; D remains unclear. Trimming stripped 1 base from V and 6 bases from J, with 13 bases between. The CDR3 covers 14 residues. Germline lookup yields CDR1 SNHLY and CDR2 FYNNEI. The DNA for the CDR3 is TGTGCCAGCAGTGAAGGGGCCGGAAAAGCCGAGCAGTACTTC. Its translation: CASSEGAGKAEQYF.

This clonotype has a count of ten or more. This chain joins TRBV6-1 and TRBJ2-3; 9 nucleotides match TRBD2. Germline CDR1 reads MNHNS; CDR2 reads SASEGT. J was trimmed by 3 bases and V by 6 bases; bases with no gene match: 7. The CDR3 is 15 residues long. The CDR3, as DNA: TGTGCCAGCAGCGATAGCGGGAGTGGGACAGATACGCAGTATTTT. This gives the protein CASSDSGSGTDTQYF.

This clonotype was seen repeatedly, ten times or more. The V and J genes are TRBV6-1 and TRBJ2-3; D not resolved. V shed 7 bases and J shed 0 bases, with 14 bases lying between them. Germline CDR1 reads MNHNS; CDR2 reads SASEGT. The CDR3 consists of 15 residues. The CDR3 spells CASTPISSSTDTQYF. For the CDR3, the DNA is TGTGCCAGCACTCCAATATCCTCTAGCACAGATACGCAGTATTTT.

This clonotype has at least ten counts. The chain recombines TRBV11-2 with TRBJ2-1, with D hard to call. Looked up from germline, CDR1 is SGHAT and CDR2 is FQNNGV. The germline V and J ends were trimmed by 2 bases and 5 bases, with 13 bases remaining between them. CDR3 length: 15 amino acids. CDR3 protein: CASSLRSRADNEQFF. In nucleotides, the CDR3 is TGTGCCAGCAGCTTAAGGAGTAGGGCGGACAATGAGCAGTTCTTC.

This clonotype was picked up many times. The chain employs TRBV7-8 and TRBJ2-1; 8 bases line up with TRBD2. The CDR3 has 15 residues. The V segment lost 5 bases and the J segment 8 bases; nucleotides outside the gene matches: 11. Germline loops: CDR1 SGHVS, CDR2 FQNEAQ. In DNA form, the CDR3 reads TGTGCCAGCAGCATACGGGCGGGACTAGACGATGAGCAGTTCTTC. Translation gives CASSIRAGLDDEQFF.